This entry describes one T cell receptor beta chain. The sample is drawn from a study of blood T cell repertoires in COVID-19. Across the study: COVID-19 samples collected from the United States, Italy and Spain covered acute and convalescent phases.

After removal of 5 bases from V and 8 bases from J, the junction contained 14 bases not matched to a gene. The CDR3 is 15 residues long. Germline loops: CDR1 SQVTM, CDR2 ANQGSEA. The authors' processing: Estimates of nucleated cell counts were drawn from the amplification of reference gene primers. The table came from immunoSEQ multiplex PCR; TCRdb's copy has only in-frame clones and leaves some out. The V and J calls and clone size are taken from that table; D and trimming were inferred from the DNA. This table has 100,000 or so clones, 80% to 90% appearing once. This TCR derives from a human donor in a cohort sampled during active COVID-19. The sequenced sample consisted of peripheral blood. J is TRBJ1-2 and V is TRBV29-1, with 10 bases that match TRBD1. This CDR3 is CSVFRTGTGESGYTF. The CDR3 DNA reads as TGCAGCGTTTTCCGGACCGGGACAGGGGAGAGCGGCTACACCTTC. The variable domain in full, with the rest retrieved from reference TRBV29-1 and TRBJ1-2, is SAVISQKPSRDICQRGTSLTIQCQVDSQVTMMFWYRQQPGQSLTLIATANQGSEATYESGFVIDKFPISRPNLTFSTLTVSNMSPEDSSIYLCSVFRTGTGESGYTFGSGTRLTVV.